This T cell receptor beta chain was obtained from a study of blood T cell repertoires in COVID-19. Study in general: Samples taken during acute and convalescent COVID-19 were collected in the United States, Italy and Spain. Nucleic acid was either cDNA or gDNA, and it came from T cells, B-cell-depleted T cells, or PBMCs.

This table comes from immunoSEQ multiplex PCR, and its TCRdb copy is limited to in-frame clones, with some not included. The table lists about 170,000 clones, roughly 84% of them singletons. Germline V CDR1 and CDR2: KGHDR, SFDVKD. The CDR3 is 15 residues long. The germline V and J ends were trimmed by 3 bases and 4 bases, with 12 bases remaining between them. The clonotype comes from a woman in her seventies with COVID-19, enrolled during active disease. The specimen sequenced was peripheral blood. J is TRBJ1-5 and V is TRBV24-1; tentatively, D is TRBD1 (6 bases). CDR3 in amino acids: CATSDPQGGNQPQHF. The CDR3 DNA reads as TGTGCCACCAGTGATCCACAGGGCGGAAATCAGCCCCAGCATTTT.